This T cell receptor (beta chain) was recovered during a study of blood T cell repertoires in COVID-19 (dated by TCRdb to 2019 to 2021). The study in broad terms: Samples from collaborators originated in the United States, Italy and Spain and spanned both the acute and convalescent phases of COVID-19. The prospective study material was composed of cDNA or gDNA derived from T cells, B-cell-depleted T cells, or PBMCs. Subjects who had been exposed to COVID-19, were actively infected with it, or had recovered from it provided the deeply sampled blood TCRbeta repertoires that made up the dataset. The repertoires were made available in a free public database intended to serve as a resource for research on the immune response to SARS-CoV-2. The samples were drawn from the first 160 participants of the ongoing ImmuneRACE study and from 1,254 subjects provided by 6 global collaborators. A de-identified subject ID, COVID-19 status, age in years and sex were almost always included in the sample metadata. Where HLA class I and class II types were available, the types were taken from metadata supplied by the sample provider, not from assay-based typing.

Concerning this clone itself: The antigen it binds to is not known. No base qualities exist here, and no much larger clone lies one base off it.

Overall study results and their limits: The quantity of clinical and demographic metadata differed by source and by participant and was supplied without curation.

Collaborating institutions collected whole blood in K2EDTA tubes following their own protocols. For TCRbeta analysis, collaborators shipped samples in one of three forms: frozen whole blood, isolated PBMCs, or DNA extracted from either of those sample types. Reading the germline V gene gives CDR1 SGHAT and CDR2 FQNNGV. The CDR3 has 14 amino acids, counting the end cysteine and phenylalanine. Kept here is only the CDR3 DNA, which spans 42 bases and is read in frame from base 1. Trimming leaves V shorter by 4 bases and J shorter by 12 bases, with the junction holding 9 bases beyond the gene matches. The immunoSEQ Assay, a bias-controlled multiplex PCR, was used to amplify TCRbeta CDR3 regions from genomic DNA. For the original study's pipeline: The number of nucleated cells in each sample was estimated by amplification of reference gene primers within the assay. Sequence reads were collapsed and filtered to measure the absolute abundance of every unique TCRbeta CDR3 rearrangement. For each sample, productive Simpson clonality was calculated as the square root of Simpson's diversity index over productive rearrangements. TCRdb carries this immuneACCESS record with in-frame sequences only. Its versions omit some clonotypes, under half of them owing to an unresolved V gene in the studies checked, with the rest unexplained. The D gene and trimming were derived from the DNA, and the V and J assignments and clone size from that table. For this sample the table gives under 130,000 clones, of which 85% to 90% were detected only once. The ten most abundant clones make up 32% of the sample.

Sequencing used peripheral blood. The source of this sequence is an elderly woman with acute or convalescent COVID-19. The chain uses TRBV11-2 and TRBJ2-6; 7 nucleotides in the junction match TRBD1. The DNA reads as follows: TGTGCCAGCAGCTCAAACAGGGGACAAGGCGTCCTGACTTTC. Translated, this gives CASSSNRGQGVLTF.